The rows below give T cell receptor beta chains drawn from one sample of a study of cytomegalovirus exposure and HLA in healthy donors. The repertoire was sequenced with immunoSEQ multiplex PCR; TCRdb's copy has only in-frame clones and lacks some. This table holds some 130,000 clones, 55% to 75% found once. The sequencing input was PBMCs. The receptors were gathered from a man aged 25 to 40 in good health and CMV-seropositive. Both conserved end residues are trimmed from each CDR3.

v_gene: TRBV7-3
j_gene: TRBJ2-6
CDR3aa: ASSPRGGVMSSGANVLT

v_gene: TRBV29-1
j_gene: TRBJ2-5
CDR3aa: SGKTGAFMETQY

v_gene: TRBV2
j_gene: TRBJ1-1
CDR3aa: ASSETPGTTEAF

v_gene: TRBV6-1
j_gene: TRBJ2-2
CDR3aa: ASRGLAGNTGELF

v_gene: TRBV6-1
j_gene: TRBJ2-3
CDR3aa: ASTETTDGADTQY

v_gene: TRBV4-1
j_gene: TRBJ1-5
CDR3aa: ASSQEGYGNQPQH

v_gene: TRBV14
j_gene: TRBJ2-1
CDR3aa: ASSLRTSGSNAYNEQF

v_gene: TRBV18
j_gene: TRBJ1-1
CDR3aa: ASSPPGVDEAF

v_gene: TRBV5-6
j_gene: TRBJ2-7
CDR3aa: ASSSALAGGRFYEQY

v_gene: TRBV4-1
j_gene: TRBJ2-7
CDR3aa: ASSQPTSGRRGEQY

v_gene: TRBV29-1
j_gene: TRBJ2-1
CDR3aa: SVKGVNSDEQF

v_gene: TRBV5-1
j_gene: TRBJ2-7
CDR3aa: ASSLLPGSYEQY

v_gene: TRBV30
j_gene: TRBJ2-3
CDR3aa: AWSAYWTSGMEY

v_gene: TRBV9
j_gene: TRBJ2-5
CDR3aa: ASSVAGAGGETQY

v_gene: TRBV27
j_gene: TRBJ1-2
CDR3aa: ASSPRENYGYT

v_gene: TRBV9
j_gene: TRBJ1-6
CDR3aa: ASSVDGKGGSNSPLH

v_gene: TRBV5-6
j_gene: TRBJ2-3
CDR3aa: ASSLGWAGGADTQY

v_gene: TRBV6-6
j_gene: TRBJ2-7
CDR3aa: ASSYSTFGEYEQY

v_gene: TRBV5-1
j_gene: TRBJ2-3
CDR3aa: ASSLATGVDTQY

v_gene: TRBV6-6
j_gene: TRBJ2-7
CDR3aa: ASDPGDITYEQY